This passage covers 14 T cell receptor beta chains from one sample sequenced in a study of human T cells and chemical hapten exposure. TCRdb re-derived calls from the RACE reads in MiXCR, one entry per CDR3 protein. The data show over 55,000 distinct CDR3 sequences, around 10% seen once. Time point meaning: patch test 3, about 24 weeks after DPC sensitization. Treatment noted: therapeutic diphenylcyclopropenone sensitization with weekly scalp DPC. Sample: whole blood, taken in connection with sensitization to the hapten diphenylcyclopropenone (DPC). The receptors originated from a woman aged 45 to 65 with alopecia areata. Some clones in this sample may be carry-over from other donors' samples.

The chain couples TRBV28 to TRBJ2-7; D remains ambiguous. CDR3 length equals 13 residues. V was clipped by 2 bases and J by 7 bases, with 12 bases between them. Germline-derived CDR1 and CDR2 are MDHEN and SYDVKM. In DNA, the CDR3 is TGTGCCAGCAGTTTAGAAGGGCCCCGAGAGCAGTACTTC. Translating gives CASSLEGPREQYF. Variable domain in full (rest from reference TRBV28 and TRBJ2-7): DVKVTQSSRYLVKRTGEKVFLECVQDMDHENMFWYRQDPGLGLRLIYFSYDVKMKEKGDIPEGYSVSREKKERFSLILESASTNQTSMYLCASSLEGPREQYFGPGTRLTVT.

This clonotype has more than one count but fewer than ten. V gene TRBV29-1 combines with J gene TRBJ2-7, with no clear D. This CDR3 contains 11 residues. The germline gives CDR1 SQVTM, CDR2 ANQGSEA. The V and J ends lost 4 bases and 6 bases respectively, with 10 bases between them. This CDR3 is CSVVWTSEQYF. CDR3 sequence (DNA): TGCAGCGTTGTTTGGACCAGCGAGCAGTACTTC.

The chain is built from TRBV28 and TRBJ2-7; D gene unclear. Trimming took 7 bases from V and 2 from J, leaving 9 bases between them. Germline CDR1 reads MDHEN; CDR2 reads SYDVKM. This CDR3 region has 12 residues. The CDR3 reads CASTRSAYEQYF. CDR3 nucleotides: TGTGCCAGCACGAGAAGCGCCTACGAGCAGTACTTC.

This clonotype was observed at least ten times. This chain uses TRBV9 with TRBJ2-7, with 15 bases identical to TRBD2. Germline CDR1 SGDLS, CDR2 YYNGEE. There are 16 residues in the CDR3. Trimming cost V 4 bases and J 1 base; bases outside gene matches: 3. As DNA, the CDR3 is TGTGCCAGCAGCTCGGGACTAGCGGGGGGTTCCTACGAGCAGTACTTC. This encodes CASSSGLAGGSYEQYF.

CDR3 DNA: TGCGCCAGCAGCTTGTATAACAATGGAGAGACCCAGTACTTC. It is translated as CASSLYNNGETQYF. This sequence joins TRBV5-1 and TRBJ2-5, with D unresolved. The CDR3 contains 14 residues. Germline CDR1 reads SGHRS; CDR2 reads YFSETQ. The V end was cut by 1 base, the J end by 4 bases, with 11 bases between.

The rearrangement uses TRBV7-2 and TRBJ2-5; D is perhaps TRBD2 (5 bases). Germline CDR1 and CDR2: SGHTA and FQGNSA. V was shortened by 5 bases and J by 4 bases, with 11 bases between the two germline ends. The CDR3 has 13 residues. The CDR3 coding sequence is TGTGCCAGCAGCCGGGATAGGCGAGAGACCCAGTACTTC. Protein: CASSRDRRETQYF.

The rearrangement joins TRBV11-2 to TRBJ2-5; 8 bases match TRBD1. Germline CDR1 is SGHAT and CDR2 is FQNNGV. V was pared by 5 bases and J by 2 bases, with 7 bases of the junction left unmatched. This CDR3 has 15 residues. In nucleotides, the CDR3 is TGTGCCAGCAGCCCAATCAGGGGGCTTCAAGAGACCCAGTACTTC. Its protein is CASSPIRGLQETQYF. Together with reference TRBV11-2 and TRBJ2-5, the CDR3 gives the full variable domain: EAGVAQSPRYKIIEKRQSVAFWCNPISGHATLYWYQQILGQGPKLLIQFQNNGVVDDSQLPKDRFSAERLKGVDSTLKIQPAKLEDSAVYLCASSPIRGLQETQYFGPGTRLLVL.

The CDR3 nucleotides read TGTGCCAGCAGCCGGGATCTAGAAGGCAATCAGCCCCAGCATTTT. Protein: CASSRDLEGNQPQHF. The V call is TRBV6-6, the J call TRBJ1-5; D remains unclear. Germline V CDR1 and CDR2: MNHNY, SVGAGI (reference sequence). The CDR3 length is 15 residues. Trimming removed 6 bases at V and 2 bases at J, with 14 bases between.

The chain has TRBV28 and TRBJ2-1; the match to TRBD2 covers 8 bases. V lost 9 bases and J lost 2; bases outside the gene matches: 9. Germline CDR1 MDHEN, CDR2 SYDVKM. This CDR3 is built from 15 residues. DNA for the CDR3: TGTGCCAGTCGACCCGGGACTAGACCCTACAATGAGCAGTTCTTC. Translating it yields CASRPGTRPYNEQFF.

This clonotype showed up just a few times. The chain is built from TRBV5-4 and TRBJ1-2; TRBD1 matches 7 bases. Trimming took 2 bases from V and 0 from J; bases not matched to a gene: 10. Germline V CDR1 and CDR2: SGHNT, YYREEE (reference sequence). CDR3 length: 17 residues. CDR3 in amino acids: CASSFPGTDHANYGYTF. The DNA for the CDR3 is TGTGCCAGCAGCTTTCCCGGGACAGACCATGCTAACTATGGCTACACCTTC.

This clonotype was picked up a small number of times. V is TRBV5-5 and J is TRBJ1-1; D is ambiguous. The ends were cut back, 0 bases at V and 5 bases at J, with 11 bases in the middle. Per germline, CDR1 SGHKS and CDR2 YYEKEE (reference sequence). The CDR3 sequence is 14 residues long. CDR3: CASSLVTFGTEAFF. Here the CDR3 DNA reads TGTGCCAGCAGCTTGGTGACCTTTGGGACTGAAGCTTTCTTT.

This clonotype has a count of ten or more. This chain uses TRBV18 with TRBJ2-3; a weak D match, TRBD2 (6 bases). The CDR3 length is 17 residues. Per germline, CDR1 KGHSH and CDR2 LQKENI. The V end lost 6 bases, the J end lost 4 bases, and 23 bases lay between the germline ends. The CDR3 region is CASSPTPGVSGPDTQYF. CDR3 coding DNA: TGTGCCAGCTCGCCCACGCCGGGGGTTTCAGGGCCAGATACGCAGTATTTT.

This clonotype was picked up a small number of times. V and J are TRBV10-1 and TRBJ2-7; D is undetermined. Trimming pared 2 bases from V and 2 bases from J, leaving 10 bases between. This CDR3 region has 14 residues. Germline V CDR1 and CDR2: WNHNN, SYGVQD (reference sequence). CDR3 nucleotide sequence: TGCGCCAGCAGTGAGACTCCGTCAACCTACGAGCAGTACTTC. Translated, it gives CASSETPSTYEQYF.

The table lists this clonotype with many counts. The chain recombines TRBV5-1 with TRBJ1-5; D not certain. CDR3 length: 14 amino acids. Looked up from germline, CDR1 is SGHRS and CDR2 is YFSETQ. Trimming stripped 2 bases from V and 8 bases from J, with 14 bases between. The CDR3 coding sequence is TGCGCCAGCAGCTTAGGCACCTGGCAGGAGCCCCAGCATTTT. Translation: CASSLGTWQEPQHF.